The 27 T cell receptor beta chains reported below all come from one sample, sequenced in a study of CD8 T cells in Susac syndrome. Reverse transcription of roughly 0.45 to 1 ug RNA used random hexamers. TCRdb processed the immunoSEQ multiplex PCR reads anew with MiXCR; each CDR3 protein has one entry. This sample has around 100,000 distinct CDR3 sequences, with nearly 97% found just once. Sequenced: CD8+ T cells from PBMCs. Every receptor here comes from a human donor with Susac syndrome.

J is TRBJ2-7 and V is TRBV20-1; D is perhaps TRBD1 (6 bases). Germline CDR1 reads DFQATT; CDR2 reads SNEGSKA (reference sequence). Trimming pared 0 bases from V and 3 bases from J, leaving 9 bases between. This CDR3 is built from 13 residues. CDR3 region: CSARDLQGYEQYF. Written as DNA, the CDR3 is TGCAGTGCTAGAGATCTACAGGGCTACGAGCAGTACTTC.

J is TRBJ2-7 and V is TRBV29-1; perhaps TRBD1 as D (6 bases). CDR1 and CDR2 (germline): SQVTM, ANQGSEA. V gave up 7 bases and J gave up 0 bases, with 10 bases separating them. This CDR3 has 12 residues. This CDR3 reads CSAQDSSYEQYF. Here the CDR3 DNA reads TGCAGCGCCCAGGACAGCTCCTACGAGCAGTACTTC.

This chain links TRBV25-1 with TRBJ1-1, with a weak D call TRBD1 (5 bases). Germline assignment: CDR1 MGHDK and CDR2 SYGVNS. Trimming removed 2 bases from V and 5 bases from J, with 9 bases in between. The CDR3 has 13 residues. Here the CDR3 DNA reads TGTGCCAGCAGTGAAGGATGGGGGACTGAAGCTTTCTTT. Translating it yields CASSEGWGTEAFF.

This chain connects TRBV9 to TRBJ2-7, with 7 positions matching TRBD1. V gave up 3 bases and J gave up 2 bases; unmatched junction bases: 11. This CDR3 has 16 residues. Germline CDR1 SGDLS, CDR2 YYNGEE. The CDR3 DNA is TGTGCCAGCAGCGCTAACCGGGACAGACCTACCTACGAGCAGTACTTC. Translation gives CASSANRDRPTYEQYF.

The chain is built from TRBV28 and TRBJ2-2; TRBD2 matches 10 bases. Germline V gives CDR1 MDHEN, CDR2 SYDVKM. This CDR3 contains 17 residues. V was clipped by 4 bases and J by 4 bases; unmatched bases: 9. The CDR3 reads CASSSPRVAGGTGELFF. The CDR3 region has the DNA TGTGCCAGCAGTTCCCCTCGAGTAGCGGGAGGCACCGGGGAGCTGTTTTTT. The whole variable domain, remainder taken from reference TRBV28 and TRBJ2-2, is DVKVTQSSRYLVKRTGEKVFLECVQDMDHENMFWYRQDPGLGLRLIYFSYDVKMKEKGDIPEGYSVSREKKERFSLILESASTNQTSMYLCASSSPRVAGGTGELFFGEGSRLTVL.

CDR3 amino acids: CASSVGTGDEQYF. CDR3 DNA: TGTGCCAGCAGTGTAGGGACAGGGGACGAGCAGTACTTC. V is TRBV6-4 and J is TRBJ2-7, with TRBD1 matching 10 bases. With V trimmed by 4 bases and J by 5 bases, 2 bases remained unmatched. This CDR3 spans 13 amino acids. Germline V gene data show CDR1 as MRHNA and CDR2 as SNTAGT.

The rearrangement joins TRBV9 to TRBJ2-5, with D perhaps assigned TRBD1 or TRBD2 (5 bases each). V lost 0 bases and J lost 5, with 11 bases in between. This CDR3 region has 14 residues. Germline V gives CDR1 SGDLS, CDR2 YYNGEE. DNA of the CDR3: TGTGCCAGCAGCGTAGGAGGGGTGGTGGAGACCCAGTACTTC. Residues: CASSVGGVVETQYF.

The V gene is TRBV19, the J gene TRBJ1-6; D is unresolved. The CDR3 spans 16 residues. With 2 bases removed from V and 2 bases from J, the gap between germline ends came to 10 bases. In germline, CDR1 is LNHDA, CDR2 SQIVND (reference sequence). The CDR3 sequence: CASSIKEGAYNSPLHF. In DNA form, the CDR3 reads TGTGCCAGTAGTATAAAGGAGGGCGCCTATAATTCACCCCTCCACTTT.

This clonotype appeared once. For the CDR3, the DNA is TGTGCCAGCAGGTACCCCGGGGTTAACTATGGCTACACCTTC. Translation gives CASRYPGVNYGYTF. V is TRBV28 and J is TRBJ1-2, with D uncertain. The CDR3 runs 14 residues. V was trimmed by 6 bases and J by 1 base, leaving 12 bases between them. The germline CDR1 and CDR2 sequences are MDHEN and SYDVKM.

V gene TRBV20-1 combines with J gene TRBJ2-7; D unresolved. CDR1 is DFQATT and CDR2 is SNEGSKA in the germline V gene (reference sequence). The CDR3 length is 11 residues. Trimming took off 6 bases at V and 5 bases at J, with 11 bases between the two ends. Written as DNA, the CDR3 is TGCAGTGCCCGGGTAGGGAACGAGCAGTACTTC. Translation: CSARVGNEQYF.

The chain links TRBV7-9 to TRBJ1-2; the D is unclear. The CDR3 runs to 14 residues. CDR1 is SEHNR and CDR2 is FQNEAQ in the germline V gene (reference sequence). Trimming removed 5 bases at V and 8 bases at J, with 18 bases between. The CDR3 loop reads CASSPPGVVAGYTF. The CDR3 nucleotides are TGTGCCAGCAGCCCACCCGGGGTCGTCGCGGGCTACACCTTC.

This chain connects TRBV2 to TRBJ2-1; 8 bases agree with TRBD1. CDR3 length: 14 amino acids. Germline V gene data show CDR1 as SNHLY and CDR2 as FYNNEI. V lost 8 bases, J lost 6 bases, and 9 bases stayed unmatched. CDR3 amino acids: CASEDRDDINEQFF. The CDR3 DNA sequence: TGTGCCAGCGAGGACAGGGACGATATCAATGAGCAGTTCTTC.

The chain links TRBV6-6 to TRBJ2-7, with D tentatively TRBD1 (6 bases). The CDR3 length is 13 residues. Between the trimmed V and J ends, which lost 8 bases and 2 bases, there was a span of 13 bases. CDR1 is MNHNY and CDR2 is SVGAGI in the germline V gene (reference sequence). CDR3 sequence reads: CASRPTGPYEQYF. The CDR3 DNA sequence: TGTGCCAGCCGACCGACAGGACCCTACGAGCAGTACTTC.

The chain is built from TRBV10-1 and TRBJ2-1, with D perhaps matching TRBD2 (6 bases). CDR3 size: 12 residues. V lost 3 bases, J lost 9 bases, and 9 bases lay in between. Germline-derived CDR1 and CDR2 are WNHNN and SYGVQD (reference sequence). CDR3 loop: CASSEVGGEQFF. Written as DNA, the CDR3 is TGCGCCAGCAGTGAAGTGGGGGGTGAGCAGTTCTTC.

The chain employs TRBV11-2 and TRBJ2-1; 9 bases are a match to TRBD1. The CDR3 is 15 amino acids. The V segment lost 5 bases and the J segment 7 bases; nucleotides outside the gene matches: 9. Per germline, CDR1 SGHAT and CDR2 FQNNGV. This CDR3 is CASSQGGQGWNEQFF. In DNA, the CDR3 is TGTGCCAGCAGCCAGGGGGGACAGGGCTGGAATGAGCAGTTCTTC.

The chain has TRBV9 and TRBJ1-5, with 9 bases fitting TRBD1. There are 14 residues in the CDR3. The trim removed 3 bases at V and 5 bases at J, leaving 3 bases unmatched. Germline V gene lookup returns CDR1 SGDLS and CDR2 YYNGEE. The CDR3 DNA reads TGTGCCAGCAGCGGGGGGGACAGGGATCAGCCCCAGCATTTT. Amino acid sequence: CASSGGDRDQPQHF.

This chain joins TRBV12-3 or TRBV12-4 and TRBJ1-1, with 7 bases matching TRBD1. The CDR3 is 13 residues long. The junction had 2 bases not matched to a gene; V was cut back by 7 bases and J by 0 bases. The CDR3 DNA sequence: TGTGCCAGCACGGACAGGATGAACACTGAAGCTTTCTTT. This gives the protein CASTDRMNTEAFF.

V gene TRBV7-6 combines with J gene TRBJ2-1, with no clear D. Trimming took 2 bases from V and 5 from J, leaving 7 bases between them. Germline CDR1 is SGHVS and CDR2 is FNYEAQ. The CDR3 is 13 residues long. The CDR3, as DNA: TGTGCCAGCAGCTTATCTCTTGACAATGAGCAGTTCTTC. It encodes CASSLSLDNEQFF.

The chain is built from TRBV29-1 and TRBJ1-1, with 11 nucleotides matching TRBD1. V dropped 7 bases and J dropped 1; count of bases not matched to a gene: 2. Germline V lookup: CDR1 SQVTM, CDR2 ANQGSEA. The CDR3 has 13 amino acids. CDR3 sequence reads: CSAGTGGNTEAFF. The CDR3 DNA sequence: TGCAGCGCCGGGACAGGGGGGAACACTGAAGCTTTCTTT.

The rearrangement joins TRBV12-3 or TRBV12-4 to TRBJ1-2, with 7 bases fitting TRBD1. The CDR3 has 14 amino acids. V shed 3 bases and J 4 bases; nucleotides not matched to a gene: 5. The CDR3 reads CASSFTPGGYGYTF. The CDR3 DNA reads as TGTGCCAGCAGTTTCACTCCAGGGGGCTATGGCTACACCTTC.

The chain recombines TRBV12-3 or TRBV12-4 with TRBJ1-2; D ambiguous. With 6 bases removed from V and 4 bases from J, the gap between germline ends came to 12 bases. The CDR3 has 13 amino acids. The CDR3 here is CASSTTMTYGYTF. The CDR3 nucleotides are TGTGCCAGCAGCACGACCATGACCTATGGCTACACCTTC.

This clonotype has just a few counts. The rearrangement links TRBV14 to TRBJ2-7; D remains ambiguous. The CDR3 spans 14 residues. The V end was cut by 1 base, the J end by 2 bases, with 9 bases between. The V gene's germline CDR1 is SGHDN and CDR2 FVKESK. CDR3 region: CASSQVEWPYEQYF. As DNA, the CDR3 is TGTGCCAGCAGCCAAGTGGAGTGGCCCTACGAGCAGTACTTC.

The rearrangement links TRBV24-1 to TRBJ2-7; weak D call: TRBD2 (6 bases). Germline-derived CDR1 and CDR2 are KGHDR and SFDVKD. The CDR3 has 13 amino acids. V was trimmed by 7 bases and J by 4 bases, leaving 13 bases between them. The CDR3 loop is CATSPGSGYEQYF. The CDR3 DNA follows: TGTGCCACCAGCCCCGGGAGTGGTTACGAGCAGTACTTC.

The genes are TRBV29-1 and TRBJ2-7, with 8 bases lining up with TRBD2. Per germline, CDR1 SQVTM and CDR2 ANQGSEA. The CDR3 has 17 residues. The ends lost 6 bases at V and 0 bases at J; junction bases unmatched: 16. CDR3 amino acids: CSVLLPRTSGSSYEQYF. The CDR3, as DNA: TGCAGCGTCCTCCTGCCCCGAACTAGCGGCAGCTCCTACGAGCAGTACTTC.

The gene calls are TRBV7-2 and TRBJ2-7, with 14 bases lining up with TRBD2. The CDR3 extends over 18 amino acids. Losses at the gene ends were 5 bases for V and 2 bases for J; bases not matched to a gene: 11. Germline lookup yields CDR1 SGHTA and CDR2 FQGNSA. DNA for the CDR3: TGTGCCAGCAGCCAGGGGACTAGCGGGGGTGTAGGTGCCTACGAGCAGTACTTC. Translated: CASSQGTSGGVGAYEQYF. Complete variable domain (other parts from reference TRBV7-2 and TRBJ2-7): GAGVSQSPSNKVTEKGKDVELRCDPISGHTALYWYRQSLGQGLEFLIYFQGNSAPDKSGLPSDRFSAERTGGSVSTLTIQRTQQEDSAVYLCASSQGTSGGVGAYEQYFGPGTRLTVT.

The gene calls are TRBV5-1 and TRBJ2-2; D gene unclear. The germline gives CDR1 SGHRS, CDR2 YFSETQ. V was shortened by 6 bases and J by 4 bases, with 4 bases between the two germline ends. CDR3 length: 11 residues. CDR3 in DNA: TGCGCCAGCATGGCCACCGGGGAGCTGTTTTTT. Its protein is CASMATGELFF.

CDR3 protein: CASSFRDRDSYEQYF. CDR3 bases: TGTGCCAGTAGCTTCCGGGACCGAGATTCCTACGAGCAGTACTTC. V usage is TRBV19 and J usage is TRBJ2-7, with D perhaps assigned TRBD1 or TRBD2 (5 bases each). The ends were cut back, 6 bases at V and 1 base at J, with 16 bases in the middle. The CDR3 sequence is 15 residues long. Germline V CDR1 and CDR2: LNHDA, SQIVND (reference sequence).